This record concerns one TCR beta chain sequence. No antigen is known for it. Since no conserved phenylalanine or tryptophan closes the CDR3, a read error is the likely cause. This CDR3 has 13 amino acids. Trimming took 5 bases from V and 3 from J, leaving 10 bases between them. Germline V gene data show CDR1 as SGHTA and CDR2 as FQGTGA. The source of the sample is a study of T cell responses to AZD1222 COVID-19 vaccine. Second doses at about 4 or about 12 weeks were pooled. General study results and limits: Unmutated variant regions are reportedly the target of nearly half of TCRs that are spike-specific. In a largely white British group with more females than males, clonal diversity was possibly underestimated.

Method: immunoSEQ multiplex PCR; TCRdb's copy keeps in-frame clones and lacks some. The sample lists 140,000 or so clones; around 90% were seen once. This rearrangement joins TRBV7-3 to TRBJ1-2; D gene uncertain. The sample here was peripheral blood, taken 28 days after the second AZD1222 dose. The sequence derives from an adult who received the AZD1222 COVID-19 vaccine. The CDR3 spells CASSPAPDYGYTL. Written as DNA, the CDR3 is TGTGCCAGCAGCCCGGCGCCGGACTATGGCTACACCCTC.